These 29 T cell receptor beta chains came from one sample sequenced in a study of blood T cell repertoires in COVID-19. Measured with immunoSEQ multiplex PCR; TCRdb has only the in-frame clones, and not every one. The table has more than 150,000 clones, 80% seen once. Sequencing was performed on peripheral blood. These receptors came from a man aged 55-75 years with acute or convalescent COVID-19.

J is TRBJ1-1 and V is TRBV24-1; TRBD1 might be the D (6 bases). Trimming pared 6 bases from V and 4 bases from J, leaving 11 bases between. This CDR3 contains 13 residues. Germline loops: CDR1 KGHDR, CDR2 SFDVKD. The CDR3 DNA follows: TGTGCCACCAGTAGGGGGGGGAGCACTGAAGCTTTCTTT. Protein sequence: CATSRGGSTEAFF.

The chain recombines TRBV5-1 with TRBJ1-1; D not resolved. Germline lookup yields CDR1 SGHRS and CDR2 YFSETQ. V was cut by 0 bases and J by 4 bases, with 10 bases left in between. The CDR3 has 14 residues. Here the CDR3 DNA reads TGCGCCAGCAGCTTGGCCCTCGCAGGCACTGAAGCTTTCTTT. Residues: CASSLALAGTEAFF.

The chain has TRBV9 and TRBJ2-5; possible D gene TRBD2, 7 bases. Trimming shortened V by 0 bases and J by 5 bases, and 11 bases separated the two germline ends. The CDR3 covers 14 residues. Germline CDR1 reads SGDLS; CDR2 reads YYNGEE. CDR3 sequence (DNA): TGTGCCAGCAGCGTAGGGTCGGGGGGCGAGACCCAGTACTTC. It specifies CASSVGSGGETQYF. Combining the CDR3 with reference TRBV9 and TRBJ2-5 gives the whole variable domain DSGVTQTPKHLITATGQRVTLRCSPRSGDLSVYWYQQSLDQGLQFLIQYYNGEERAKGNILERFSAQQFPDLHSELNLSSLELGDSALYFCASSVGSGGETQYFGPGTRLLVL.

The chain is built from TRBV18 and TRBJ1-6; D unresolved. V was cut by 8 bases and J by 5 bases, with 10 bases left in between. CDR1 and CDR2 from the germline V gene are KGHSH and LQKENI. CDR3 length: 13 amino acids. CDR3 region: CASPGLDNSPLHF. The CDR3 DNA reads TGTGCCAGCCCAGGCCTTGATAATTCACCCCTCCACTTT. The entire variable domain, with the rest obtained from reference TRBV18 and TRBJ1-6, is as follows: NAGVMQNPRHLVRRRGQEARLRCSPMKGHSHVYWYRQLPEEGLKFMVYLQKENIIDESGMPKERFSAEFPKEGPSILRIQQVVRGDSAAYFCASPGLDNSPLHFGNGTRLTVT.

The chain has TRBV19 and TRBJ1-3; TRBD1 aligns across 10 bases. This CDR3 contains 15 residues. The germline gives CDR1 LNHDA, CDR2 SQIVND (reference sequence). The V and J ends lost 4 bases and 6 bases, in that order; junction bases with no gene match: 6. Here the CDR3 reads CASSKATGGENTIYF. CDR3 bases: TGTGCCAGTAGTAAAGCGACAGGGGGCGAAAACACCATATATTTT.

The CDR3, as DNA: TGTGCCACCAGTGTGGAGGCCGGGGAGCTGTTTTTT. It codes for CATSVEAGELFF. V and J are TRBV24-1 and TRBJ2-2; D might be TRBD2 (5 bases). Deletions cut 5 bases from V and 6 bases from J, with 6 bases between. The CDR3 totals 12 residues. The germline V gene has CDR1 KGHDR and CDR2 SFDVKD.

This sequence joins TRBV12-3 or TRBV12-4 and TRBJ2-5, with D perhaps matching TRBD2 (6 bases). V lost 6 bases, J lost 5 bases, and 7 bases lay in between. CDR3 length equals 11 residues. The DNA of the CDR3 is TGTGCCAGCAGCCGGGGGGAGACCCAGTACTTC. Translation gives CASSRGETQYF.

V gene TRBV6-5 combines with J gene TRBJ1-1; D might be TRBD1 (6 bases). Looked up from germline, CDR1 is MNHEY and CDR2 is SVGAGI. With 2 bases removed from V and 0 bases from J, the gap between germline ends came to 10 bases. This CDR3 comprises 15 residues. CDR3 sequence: CASSYPGAVNTEAFF. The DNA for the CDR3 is TGTGCCAGCAGTTACCCAGGGGCCGTGAACACTGAAGCTTTCTTT.

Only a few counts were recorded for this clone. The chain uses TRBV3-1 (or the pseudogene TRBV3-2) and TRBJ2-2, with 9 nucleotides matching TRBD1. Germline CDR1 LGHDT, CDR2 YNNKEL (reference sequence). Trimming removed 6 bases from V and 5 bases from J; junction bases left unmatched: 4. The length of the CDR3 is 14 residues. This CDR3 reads CASRTGTGTGELFF. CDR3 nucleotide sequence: TGTGCCAGCAGGACCGGGACAGGGACCGGGGAGCTGTTTTTT.

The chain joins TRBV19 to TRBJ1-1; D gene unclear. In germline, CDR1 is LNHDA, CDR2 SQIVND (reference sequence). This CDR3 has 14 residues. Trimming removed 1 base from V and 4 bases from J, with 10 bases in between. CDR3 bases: TGTGCCAGTAGTATAGGACCGGGGATCACTGAAGCTTTCTTT. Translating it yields CASSIGPGITEAFF. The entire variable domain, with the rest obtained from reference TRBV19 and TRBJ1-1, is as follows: DGGITQSPKYLFRKEGQNVTLSCEQNLNHDAMYWYRQDPGQGLRLIYYSQIVNDFQKGDIAEGYSVSREKKESFPLTVTSAQKNPTAFYLCASSIGPGITEAFFGQGTRLTVV.

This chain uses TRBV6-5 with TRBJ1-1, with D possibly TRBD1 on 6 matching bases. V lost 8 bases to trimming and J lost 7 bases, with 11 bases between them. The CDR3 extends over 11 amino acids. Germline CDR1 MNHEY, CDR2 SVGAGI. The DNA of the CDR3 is TGTGCCAGCGCACAGGGTTTTGAAGCTTTCTTT. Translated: CASAQGFEAFF.

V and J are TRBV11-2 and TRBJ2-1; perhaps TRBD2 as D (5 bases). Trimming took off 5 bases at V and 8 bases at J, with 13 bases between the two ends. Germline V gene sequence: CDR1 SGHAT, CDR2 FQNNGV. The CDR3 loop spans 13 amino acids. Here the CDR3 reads CASSLLRRDEQFF. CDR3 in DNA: TGTGCCAGCAGCCTTCTCCGGCGGGATGAGCAGTTCTTC.

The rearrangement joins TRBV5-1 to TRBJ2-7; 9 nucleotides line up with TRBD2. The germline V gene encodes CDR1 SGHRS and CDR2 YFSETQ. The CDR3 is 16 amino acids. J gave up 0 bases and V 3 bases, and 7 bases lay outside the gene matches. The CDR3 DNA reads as TGCGCCAGCAGCTCCCCGAGCGGGGGGCTCTCCTACGAGCAGTACTTC. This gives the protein CASSSPSGGLSYEQYF.

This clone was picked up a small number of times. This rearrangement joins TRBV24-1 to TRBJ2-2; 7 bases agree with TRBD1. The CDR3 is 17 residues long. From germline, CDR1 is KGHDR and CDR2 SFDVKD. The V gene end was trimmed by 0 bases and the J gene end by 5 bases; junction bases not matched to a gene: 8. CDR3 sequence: CATSDLQTGSRTGELFF. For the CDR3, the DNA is TGTGCCACCAGTGATTTGCAGACAGGGTCGAGGACCGGGGAGCTGTTTTTT.

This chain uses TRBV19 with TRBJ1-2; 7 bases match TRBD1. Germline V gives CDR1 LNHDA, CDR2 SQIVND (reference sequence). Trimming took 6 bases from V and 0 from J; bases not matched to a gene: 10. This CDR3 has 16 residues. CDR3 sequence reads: CASSPTDREPNYGYTF. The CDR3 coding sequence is TGTGCCAGTAGCCCCACCGACAGGGAACCTAACTATGGCTACACCTTC.

CDR3 nucleotides: TGCGCCAGCAGTTCCGGGACAGGGGGCCAGCCCCAGCATTTT. Protein sequence: CASSSGTGGQPQHF. The J gene is TRBJ1-5, the V gene TRBV5-1, with 12 bases aligning to TRBD1. Germline V CDR1 and CDR2: SGHRS, YFSETQ. The CDR3 totals 14 residues. V was clipped by 5 bases and J by 7 bases; unmatched bases: 4. Supplemented by reference TRBV5-1 and TRBJ1-5, the full variable domain reads KAGVTQTPRYLIKTRGQQVTLSCSPISGHRSVSWYQQTPGQGLQFLFEYFSETQRNKGNFPGRFSGRQFSNSRSEMNVSTLELGDSALYLCASSSGTGGQPQHFGDGTRLSIL.

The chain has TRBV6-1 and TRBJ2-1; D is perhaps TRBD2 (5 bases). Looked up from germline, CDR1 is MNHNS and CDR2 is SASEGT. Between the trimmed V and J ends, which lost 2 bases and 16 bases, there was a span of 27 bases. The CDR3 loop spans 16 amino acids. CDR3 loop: CASSESTSFPVAPPFF. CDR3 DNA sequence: TGTGCCAGCAGTGAAAGTACTAGTTTCCCGGTTGCGCCCCCCTTCTTC.

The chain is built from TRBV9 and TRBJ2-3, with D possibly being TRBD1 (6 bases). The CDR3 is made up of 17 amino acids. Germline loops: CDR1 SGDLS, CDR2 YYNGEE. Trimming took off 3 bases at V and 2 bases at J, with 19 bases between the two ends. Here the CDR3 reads CASSGGNLQGLTDTQYF. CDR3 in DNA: TGTGCCAGCAGCGGAGGGAACCTGCAGGGGCTCACAGATACGCAGTATTTT.

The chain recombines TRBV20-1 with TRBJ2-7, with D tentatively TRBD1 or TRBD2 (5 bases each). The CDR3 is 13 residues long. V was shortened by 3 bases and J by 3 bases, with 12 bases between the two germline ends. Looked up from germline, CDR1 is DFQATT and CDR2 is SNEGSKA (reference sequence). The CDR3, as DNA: TGCAGTGCTAGTGAGGGGCCCCGCTACGAGCAGTACTTC. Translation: CSASEGPRYEQYF.

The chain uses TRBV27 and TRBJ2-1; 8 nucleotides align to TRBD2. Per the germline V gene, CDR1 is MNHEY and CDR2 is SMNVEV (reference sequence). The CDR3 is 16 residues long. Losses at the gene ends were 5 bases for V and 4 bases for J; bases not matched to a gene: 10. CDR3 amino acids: CASSPWGERGYNEQFF. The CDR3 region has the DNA TGTGCCAGCAGTCCCTGGGGGGAGCGGGGGTACAATGAGCAGTTCTTC.

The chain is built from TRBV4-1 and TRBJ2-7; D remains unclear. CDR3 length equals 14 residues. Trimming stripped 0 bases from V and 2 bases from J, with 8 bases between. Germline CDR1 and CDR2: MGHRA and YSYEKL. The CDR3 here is CASSQERSAYEQYF. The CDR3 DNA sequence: TGCGCCAGCAGCCAAGAACGGTCTGCCTACGAGCAGTACTTC.

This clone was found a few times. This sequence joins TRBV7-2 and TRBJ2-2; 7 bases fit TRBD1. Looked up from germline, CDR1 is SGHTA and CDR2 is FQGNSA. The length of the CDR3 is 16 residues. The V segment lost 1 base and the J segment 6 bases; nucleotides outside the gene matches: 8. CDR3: CASSLVWQGVAGELFF. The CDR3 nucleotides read TGTGCCAGCAGCTTAGTGTGGCAGGGGGTGGCCGGGGAGCTGTTTTTT. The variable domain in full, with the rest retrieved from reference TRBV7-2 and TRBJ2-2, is GAGVSQSPSNKVTEKGKDVELRCDPISGHTALYWYRQSLGQGLEFLIYFQGNSAPDKSGLPSDRFSAERTGGSVSTLTIQRTQQEDSAVYLCASSLVWQGVAGELFFGEGSRLTVL.

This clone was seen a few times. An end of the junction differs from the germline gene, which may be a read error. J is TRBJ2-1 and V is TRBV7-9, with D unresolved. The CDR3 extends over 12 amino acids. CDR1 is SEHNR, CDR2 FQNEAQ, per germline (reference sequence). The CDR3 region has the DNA TGTGCCAGCAGCCAATCGACTTGGCAGCTGATCTTC. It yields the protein CASSQSTWQLIF.

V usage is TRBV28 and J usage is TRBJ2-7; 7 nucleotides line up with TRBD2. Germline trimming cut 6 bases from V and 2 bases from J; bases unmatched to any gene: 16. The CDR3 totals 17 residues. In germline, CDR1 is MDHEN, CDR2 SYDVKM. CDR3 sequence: CASRPTLTRGGTYEQYF. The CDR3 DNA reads TGTGCCAGCAGGCCTACCCTTACCCGCGGGGGAACCTACGAGCAGTACTTC.

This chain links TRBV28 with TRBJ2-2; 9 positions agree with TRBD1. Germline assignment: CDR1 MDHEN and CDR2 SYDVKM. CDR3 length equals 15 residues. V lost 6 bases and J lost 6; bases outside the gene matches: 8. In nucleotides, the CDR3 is TGTGCCAGCAGGGGACCGGGACAGGGCTCCGGGGAGCTGTTTTTT. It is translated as CASRGPGQGSGELFF.

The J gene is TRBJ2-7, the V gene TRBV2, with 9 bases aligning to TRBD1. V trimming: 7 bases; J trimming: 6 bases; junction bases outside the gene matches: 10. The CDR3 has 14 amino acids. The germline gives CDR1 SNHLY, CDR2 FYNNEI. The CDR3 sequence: CASTLTRTGVEQYF. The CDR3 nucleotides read TGTGCCAGCACCTTAACCCGGACAGGGGTCGAGCAGTACTTC.

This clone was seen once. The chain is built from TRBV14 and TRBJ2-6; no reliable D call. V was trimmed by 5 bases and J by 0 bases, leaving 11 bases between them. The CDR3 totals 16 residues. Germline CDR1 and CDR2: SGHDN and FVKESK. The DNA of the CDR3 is TGTGCCAGCAGCTCCTTGACAAGCTCTGGGGCCAACGTCCTGACTTTC. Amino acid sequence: CASSSLTSSGANVLTF.

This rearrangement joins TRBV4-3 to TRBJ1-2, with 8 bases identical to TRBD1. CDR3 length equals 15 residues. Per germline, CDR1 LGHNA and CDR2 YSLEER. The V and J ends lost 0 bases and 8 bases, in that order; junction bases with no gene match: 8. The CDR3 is CASSQERGTGQGYTF. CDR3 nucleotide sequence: TGCGCCAGCAGCCAAGAGCGCGGGACAGGACAGGGCTACACCTTC.

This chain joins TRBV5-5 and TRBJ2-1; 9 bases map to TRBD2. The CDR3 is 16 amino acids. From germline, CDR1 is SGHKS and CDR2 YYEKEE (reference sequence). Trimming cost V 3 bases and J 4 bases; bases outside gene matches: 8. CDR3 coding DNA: TGTGCCAGCAGCTCCCCCGGGCTAGCGGGATACAATGAGCAGTTCTTC. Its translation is CASSSPGLAGYNEQFF. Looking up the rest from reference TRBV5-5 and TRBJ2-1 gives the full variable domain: DAGVTQSPTHLIKTRGQQVTLRCSPISGHKSVSWYQQVLGQGPQFIFQYYEKEERGRGNFPDRFSARQFPNYSSELNVNALLLGDSALYLCASSSPGLAGYNEQFFGPGTRLTVL.